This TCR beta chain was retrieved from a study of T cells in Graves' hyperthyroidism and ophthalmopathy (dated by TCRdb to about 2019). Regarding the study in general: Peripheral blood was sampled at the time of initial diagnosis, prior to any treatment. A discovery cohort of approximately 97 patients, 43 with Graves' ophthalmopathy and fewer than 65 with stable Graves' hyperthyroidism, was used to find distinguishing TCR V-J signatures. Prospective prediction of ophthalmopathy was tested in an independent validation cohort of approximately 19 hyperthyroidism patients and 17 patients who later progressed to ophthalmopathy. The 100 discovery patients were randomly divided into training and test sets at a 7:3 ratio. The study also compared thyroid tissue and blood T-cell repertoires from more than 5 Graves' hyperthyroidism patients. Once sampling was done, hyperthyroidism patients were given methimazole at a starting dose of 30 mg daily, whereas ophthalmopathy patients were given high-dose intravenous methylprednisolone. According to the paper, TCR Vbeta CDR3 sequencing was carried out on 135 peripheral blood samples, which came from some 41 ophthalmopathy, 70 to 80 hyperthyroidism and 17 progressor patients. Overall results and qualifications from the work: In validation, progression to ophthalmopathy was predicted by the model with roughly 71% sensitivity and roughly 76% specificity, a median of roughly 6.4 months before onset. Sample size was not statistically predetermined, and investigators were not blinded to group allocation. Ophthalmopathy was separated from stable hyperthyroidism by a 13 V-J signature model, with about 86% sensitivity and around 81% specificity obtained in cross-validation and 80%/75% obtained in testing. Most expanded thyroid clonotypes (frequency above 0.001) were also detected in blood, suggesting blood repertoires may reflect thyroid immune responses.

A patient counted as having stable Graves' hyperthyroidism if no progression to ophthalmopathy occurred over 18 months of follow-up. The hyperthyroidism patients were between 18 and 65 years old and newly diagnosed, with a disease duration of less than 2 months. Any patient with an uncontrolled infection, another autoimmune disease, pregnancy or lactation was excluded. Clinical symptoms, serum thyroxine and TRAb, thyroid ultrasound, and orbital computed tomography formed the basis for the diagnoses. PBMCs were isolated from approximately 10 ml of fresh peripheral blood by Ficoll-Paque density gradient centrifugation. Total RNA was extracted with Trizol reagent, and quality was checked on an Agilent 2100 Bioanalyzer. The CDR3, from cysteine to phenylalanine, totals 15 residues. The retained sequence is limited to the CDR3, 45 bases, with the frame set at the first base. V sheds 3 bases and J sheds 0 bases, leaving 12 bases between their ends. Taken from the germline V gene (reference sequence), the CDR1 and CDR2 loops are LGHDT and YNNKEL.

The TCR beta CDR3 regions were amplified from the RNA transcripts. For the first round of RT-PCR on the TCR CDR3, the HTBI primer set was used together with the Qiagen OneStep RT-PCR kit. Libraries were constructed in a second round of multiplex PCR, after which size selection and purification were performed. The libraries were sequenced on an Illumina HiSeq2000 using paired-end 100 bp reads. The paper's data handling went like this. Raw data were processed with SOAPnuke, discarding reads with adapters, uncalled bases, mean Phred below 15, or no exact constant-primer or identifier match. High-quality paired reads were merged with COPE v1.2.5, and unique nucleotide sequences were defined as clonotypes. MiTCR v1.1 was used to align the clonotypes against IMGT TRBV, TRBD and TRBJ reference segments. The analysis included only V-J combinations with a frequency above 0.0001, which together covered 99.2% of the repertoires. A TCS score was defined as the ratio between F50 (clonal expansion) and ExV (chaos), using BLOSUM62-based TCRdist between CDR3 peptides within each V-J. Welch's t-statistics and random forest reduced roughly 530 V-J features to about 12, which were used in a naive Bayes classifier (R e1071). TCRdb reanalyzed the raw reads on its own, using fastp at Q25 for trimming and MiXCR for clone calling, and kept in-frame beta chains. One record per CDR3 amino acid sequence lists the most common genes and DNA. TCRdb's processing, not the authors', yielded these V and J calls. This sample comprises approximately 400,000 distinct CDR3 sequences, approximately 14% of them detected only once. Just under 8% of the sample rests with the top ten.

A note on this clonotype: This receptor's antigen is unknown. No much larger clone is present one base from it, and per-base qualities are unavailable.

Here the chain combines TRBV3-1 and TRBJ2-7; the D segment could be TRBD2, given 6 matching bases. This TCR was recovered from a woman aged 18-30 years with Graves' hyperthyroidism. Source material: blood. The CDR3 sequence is CASSQTSGFSYEQYF. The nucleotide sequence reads TGTGCCAGCAGCCAGACGAGCGGGTTCTCCTACGAGCAGTACTTC.